This TCR beta chain was observed in a study of blood T cell repertoires in COVID-19. Patients in Seattle were enrolled during active infection, then followed longitudinally. The V end lost 5 bases, the J end lost 4 bases, and 12 bases lay between the germline ends. The V gene's germline CDR1 is SGHAT and CDR2 FQDESV (reference sequence). CDR3 size: 14 residues. Here immunoSEQ multiplex PCR was the method, and the copy in TCRdb shows in-frame clones only, minus some. The data contain under 250,000 clones, 65% to 90% of them singletons. Source material: peripheral blood. V and J are TRBV11-1 and TRBJ2-1, with D tentatively TRBD1 (6 bases). The sequence derives from a woman aged 70 to 79 with COVID-19, enrolled during active disease. The CDR3 spells CASSPMGAYNEQFF. CDR3 bases: TGTGCCAGCAGCCCTATGGGGGCGTACAATGAGCAGTTCTTC.